This TCR beta chain was profiled in a study of OX40 agonist ivuxolimab in advanced cancers. Study-level findings and limits: At 0.1 to 3.0 mg/kg and by week 6, clonal expansion occurred in CD4+ and CD8+ blood T cells.

CDR1 and CDR2 (germline): SQVTM, ANQGSEA. CDR3 length: 13 amino acids. V was pared by 4 bases and J by 3 bases, with 2 bases of the junction left unmatched. On this clone itself: What it binds is not known.

TCRdb keeps only in-frame clones here, not all; method: immunoSEQ multiplex PCR. The profile shows over 10,000 clones, under 70% of them singletons. The sequence derives from an adult with an advanced solid tumor such as melanoma, head and neck, liver or kidney cancer. The chain recombines TRBV29-1 with TRBJ2-1; 8 bases line up with TRBD1. The sequencing here drew on CD4+ or CD8+ T cells sorted from blood, taken in a trial of the OX40 agonist ivuxolimab. CDR3 in DNA: TGCAGCGTTGGGGACAGGAACTACAATGAGCAGTTCTTC. This sequence encodes CSVGDRNYNEQFF.